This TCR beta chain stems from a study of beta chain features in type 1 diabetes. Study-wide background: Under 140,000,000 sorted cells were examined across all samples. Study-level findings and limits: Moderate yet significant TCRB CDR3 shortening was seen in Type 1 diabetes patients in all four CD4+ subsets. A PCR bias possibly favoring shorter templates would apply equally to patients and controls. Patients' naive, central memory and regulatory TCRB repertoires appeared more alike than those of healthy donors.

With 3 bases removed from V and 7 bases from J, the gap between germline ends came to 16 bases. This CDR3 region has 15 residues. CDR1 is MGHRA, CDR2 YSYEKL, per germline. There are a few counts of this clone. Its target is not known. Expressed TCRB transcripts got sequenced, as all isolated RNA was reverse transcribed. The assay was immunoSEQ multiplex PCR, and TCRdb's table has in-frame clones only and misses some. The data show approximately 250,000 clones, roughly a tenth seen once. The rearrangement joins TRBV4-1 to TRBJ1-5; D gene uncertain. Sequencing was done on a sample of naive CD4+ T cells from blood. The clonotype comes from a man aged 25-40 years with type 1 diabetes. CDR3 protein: CASSQLAGLGQPQHF. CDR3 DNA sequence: TGCGCCAGCAGCCAGTTAGCGGGCTTGGGGCAGCCCCAGCATTTT.